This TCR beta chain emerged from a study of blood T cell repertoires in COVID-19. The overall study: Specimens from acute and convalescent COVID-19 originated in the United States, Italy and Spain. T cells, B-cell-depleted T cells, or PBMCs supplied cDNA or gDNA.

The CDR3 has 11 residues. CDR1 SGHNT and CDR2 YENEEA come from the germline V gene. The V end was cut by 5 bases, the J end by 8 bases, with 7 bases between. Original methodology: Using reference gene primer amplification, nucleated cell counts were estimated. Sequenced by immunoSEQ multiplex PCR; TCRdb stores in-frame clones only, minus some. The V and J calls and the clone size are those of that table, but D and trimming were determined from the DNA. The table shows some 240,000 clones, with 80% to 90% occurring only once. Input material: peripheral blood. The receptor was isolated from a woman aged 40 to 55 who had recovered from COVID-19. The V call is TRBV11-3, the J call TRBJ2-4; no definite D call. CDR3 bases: TGTGCCAGCAGCGGTAGTGACATTCAGTACTTC. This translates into CASSGSDIQYF.